Many counts were recorded for the clone carrying this T cell receptor beta chain. The sample comes from a study of T cells in Graves' hyperthyroidism and ophthalmopathy. TCR beta CDR3 sequences were amplified from RNA transcripts. First-round RT-PCR with HTBI primers amplified the TCR CDR3 region. MiXCR, run by TCRdb on the multiplex PCR reads, gives a single entry per CDR3 protein. The sample holds around 300,000 distinct CDR3 sequences, approximately 14% seen once. Germline loops: CDR1 KGHDR, CDR2 SFDVKD. V shed 3 bases and J shed 2 bases, with 0 bases lying between them. CDR3 length: 11 residues. This chain uses TRBV24-1 with TRBJ1-2; D gene unclear. The material sequenced was blood. This TCR was recovered from a woman in her thirties or forties with Graves' ophthalmopathy. The CDR3 spells CATSDNYGYTF. Written as DNA, the CDR3 is TGTGCCACCAGTGATAACTATGGCTACACCTTC.